The source of this T cell receptor (beta chain) is a study of persistence of HIV-infected CD4 T cells. About the study: Blood samples, up to about 200 mL, came from multiple time points, except two leukapheresis donors sampled once. Whole-study results and caveats: Compared with CD3/CD28-stimulated cells, CMV- and Gag-responding cells showed lower TCRbeta richness.

The libraries were made with immunoSEQ version 4 in survey mode. The data were produced by immunoSEQ multiplex PCR, yet TCRdb's version contains in-frame clones alone and is incomplete. The sample lists 50,000 or so clones, under 85% occurring once. Concerning this clone: Antigen unknown.

Stimulation used about 9.2 ug/mL lysate from CMV-infected fibroblasts. CD40L/CD69 double-negative CD45RO-high memory CD4+ T cells were collected. For at least 4 years, plasma HIV-1 RNA was undetectable (<50 copies/mL). PBMCs were depleted of CD8+ T cells before stimulation. The specimen comprised CD4+ T cells sorted from PBMCs after roughly 18-hour stimulation, sampled from a patient who received antiretroviral therapy. The sequence derives from an adult man with HIV who was CMV-seropositive.

The CDR3 reads CASRQGSSADTQYF. The DNA for the CDR3 is TGCGCCAGCAGACAGGGGAGTAGCGCAGATACGCAGTATTTT. The rearrangement joins TRBV5-1 to TRBJ2-3; 7 nucleotides agree with TRBD1. After removal of 5 bases from V and 4 bases from J, the junction contained 7 bases not matched to a gene. This CDR3 has 14 residues. CDR1 SGHRS and CDR2 YFSETQ come from the germline V gene.